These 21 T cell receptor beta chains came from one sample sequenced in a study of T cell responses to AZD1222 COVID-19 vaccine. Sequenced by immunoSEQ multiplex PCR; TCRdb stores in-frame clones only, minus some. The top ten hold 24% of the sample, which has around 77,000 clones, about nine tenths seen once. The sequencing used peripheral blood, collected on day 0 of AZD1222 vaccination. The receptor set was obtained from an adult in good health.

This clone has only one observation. The CDR3 DNA follows: TGTGCCAGCAGCTTAGCGCCCTCGAGGCAGGGTGGATCACCCCTCCACTTT. Amino acids: CASSLAPSRQGGSPLHF. The V call is TRBV11-1, the J call TRBJ1-6; weak D call: TRBD1 (5 bases). Looked up from germline, CDR1 is SGHAT and CDR2 is FQDESV (reference sequence). The CDR3 length is 17 residues. V shed 0 bases and J shed 10 bases, with 19 bases lying between them.

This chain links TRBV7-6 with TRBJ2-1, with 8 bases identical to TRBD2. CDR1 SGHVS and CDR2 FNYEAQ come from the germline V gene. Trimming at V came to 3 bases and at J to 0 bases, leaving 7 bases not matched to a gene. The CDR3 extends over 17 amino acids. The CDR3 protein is CASSFGGGITSYNEQFF. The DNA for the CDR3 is TGTGCCAGCAGCTTCGGCGGGGGGATCACCTCCTACAATGAGCAGTTCTTC.

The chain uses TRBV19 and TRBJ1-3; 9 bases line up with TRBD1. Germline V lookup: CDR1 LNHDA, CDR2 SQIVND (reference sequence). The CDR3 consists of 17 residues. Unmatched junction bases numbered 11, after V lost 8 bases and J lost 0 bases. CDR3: CASSHADRGPSGNTIYF. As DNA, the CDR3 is TGTGCCAGTTCGCATGCGGACAGGGGCCCCTCTGGAAACACCATATATTTT. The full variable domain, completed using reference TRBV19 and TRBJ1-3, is DGGITQSPKYLFRKEGQNVTLSCEQNLNHDAMYWYRQDPGQGLRLIYYSQIVNDFQKGDIAEGYSVSREKKESFPLTVTSAQKNPTAFYLCASSHADRGPSGNTIYFGEGSWLTVV.

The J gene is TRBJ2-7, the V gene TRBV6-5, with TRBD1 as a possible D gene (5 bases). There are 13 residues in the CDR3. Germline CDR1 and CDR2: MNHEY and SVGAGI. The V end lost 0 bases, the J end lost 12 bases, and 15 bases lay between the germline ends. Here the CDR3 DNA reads TGTGCCAGCAGTTACTCGAAGCAGGACACCCGGTACTTC. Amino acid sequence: CASSYSKQDTRYF.

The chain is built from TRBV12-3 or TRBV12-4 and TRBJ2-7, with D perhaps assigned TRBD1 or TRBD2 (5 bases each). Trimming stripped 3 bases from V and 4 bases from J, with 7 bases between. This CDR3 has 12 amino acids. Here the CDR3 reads CASSFEGYEQYF. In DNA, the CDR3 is TGTGCCAGCAGTTTCGAGGGGTACGAGCAGTACTTC.

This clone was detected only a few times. The CDR3 bases are TGTGCCAGCAGCTCCTACGGTGAAACTCAATGGGCAGGGGGCACTGAAGCTTTCTTT. Amino acid sequence: CASSSYGETQWAGGTEAFF. V gene TRBV5-6 combines with J gene TRBJ1-1, with 7 nucleotides matching TRBD1. Per germline, CDR1 SGHDT and CDR2 YYEEEE. The J segment lost 4 bases and the V segment lost 3 bases, leaving 21 bases of the junction unmatched. The CDR3 runs 19 residues.

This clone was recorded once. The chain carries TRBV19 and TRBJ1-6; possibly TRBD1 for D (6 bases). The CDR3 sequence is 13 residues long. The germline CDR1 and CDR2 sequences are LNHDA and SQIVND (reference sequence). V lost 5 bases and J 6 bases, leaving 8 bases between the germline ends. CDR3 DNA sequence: TGTGCCAGTAGTCGGGACATTAATTCACCCCTCCACTTT. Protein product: CASSRDINSPLHF.

The CDR3: CASSFELGNTIYF. The CDR3 region has the DNA TGTGCCAGCAGCTTCGAACTCGGAAACACCATATATTTT. The chain combines TRBV11-2 with TRBJ1-3; D is uncertain. Germline V gene lookup returns CDR1 SGHAT and CDR2 FQNNGV. V lost 3 bases, J lost 4 bases, and 7 bases lay in between. The CDR3 spans 13 residues.

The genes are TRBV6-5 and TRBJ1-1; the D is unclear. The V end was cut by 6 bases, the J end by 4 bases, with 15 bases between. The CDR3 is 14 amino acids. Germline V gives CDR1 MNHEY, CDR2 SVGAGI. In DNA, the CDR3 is TGTGCCAGCAGCCAATCCCTCGGTGGCACTGAAGCTTTCTTT. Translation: CASSQSLGGTEAFF.

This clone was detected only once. The CDR3 spells CASAGTGINEQFF. Here the CDR3 DNA reads TGCGCCAGCGCCGGGACAGGTATCAATGAGCAGTTCTTC. The rearrangement uses TRBV5-1 and TRBJ2-1, with TRBD1 matching 8 bases. The germline V gene encodes CDR1 SGHRS and CDR2 YFSETQ. The CDR3 contains 13 residues. V trimming: 7 bases; J trimming: 6 bases; junction bases outside the gene matches: 6.

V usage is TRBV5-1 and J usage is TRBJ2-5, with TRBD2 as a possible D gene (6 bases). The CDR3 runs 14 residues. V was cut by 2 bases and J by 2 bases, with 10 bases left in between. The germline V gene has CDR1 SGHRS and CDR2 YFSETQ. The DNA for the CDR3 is TGCGCCAGCAGCTTTGCCGGGAGACAAGAGACCCAGTACTTC. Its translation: CASSFAGRQETQYF.

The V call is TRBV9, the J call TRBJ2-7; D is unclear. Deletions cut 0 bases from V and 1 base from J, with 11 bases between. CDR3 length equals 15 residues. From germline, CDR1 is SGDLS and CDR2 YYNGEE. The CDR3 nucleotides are TGTGCCAGCAGCGTAGAGTCGGACGAGTCCTACGAGCAGTACTTC. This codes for CASSVESDESYEQYF.

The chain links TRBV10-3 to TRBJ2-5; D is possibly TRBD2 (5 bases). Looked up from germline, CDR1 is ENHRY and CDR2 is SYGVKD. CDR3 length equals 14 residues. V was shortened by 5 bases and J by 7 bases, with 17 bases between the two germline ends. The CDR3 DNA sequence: TGTGCCATCAGTCAAGCGGACGAGTGGGGGACCCAGTACTTC. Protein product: CAISQADEWGTQYF.

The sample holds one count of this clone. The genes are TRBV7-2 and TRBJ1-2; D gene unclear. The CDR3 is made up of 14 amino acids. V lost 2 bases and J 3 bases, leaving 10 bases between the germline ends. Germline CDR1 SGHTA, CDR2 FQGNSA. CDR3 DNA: TGTGCCAGCAGCTTATCTGGGGTGGACTATGGCTACACCTTC. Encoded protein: CASSLSGVDYGYTF.

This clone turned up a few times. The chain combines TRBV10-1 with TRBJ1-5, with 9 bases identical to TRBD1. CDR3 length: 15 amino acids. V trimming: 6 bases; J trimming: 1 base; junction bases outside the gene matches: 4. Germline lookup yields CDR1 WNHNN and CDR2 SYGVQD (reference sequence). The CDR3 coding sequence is TGCGCCAGCAGCGCGGACAGGGGAAGCAATCAGCCCCAGCATTTT. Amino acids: CASSADRGSNQPQHF.

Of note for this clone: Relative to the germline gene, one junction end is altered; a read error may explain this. CDR3 loop: CASSEGLRFRNQPQHF. DNA for the CDR3: TGTGCCAGCAGCGAAGGGTTAAGGTTCCGCAATCAGCCCCAGCATTTT. The J gene is TRBJ1-5, the V gene TRBV6-1, with D hard to call. In germline, CDR1 is MNHNS, CDR2 SASEGT. This CDR3 has 16 residues.

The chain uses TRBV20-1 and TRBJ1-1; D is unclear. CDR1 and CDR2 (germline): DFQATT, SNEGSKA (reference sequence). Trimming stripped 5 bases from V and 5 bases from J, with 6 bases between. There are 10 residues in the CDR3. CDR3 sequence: CSAYKTEAFF. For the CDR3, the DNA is TGCAGTGCTTATAAGACTGAAGCTTTCTTT.

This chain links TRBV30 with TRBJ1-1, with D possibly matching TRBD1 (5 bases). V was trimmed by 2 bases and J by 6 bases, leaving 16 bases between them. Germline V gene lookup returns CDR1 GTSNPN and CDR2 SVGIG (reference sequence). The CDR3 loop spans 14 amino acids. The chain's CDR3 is CAWSPTIPGAEAFF. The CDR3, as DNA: TGTGCCTGGAGTCCTACGATCCCGGGGGCTGAAGCTTTCTTT.

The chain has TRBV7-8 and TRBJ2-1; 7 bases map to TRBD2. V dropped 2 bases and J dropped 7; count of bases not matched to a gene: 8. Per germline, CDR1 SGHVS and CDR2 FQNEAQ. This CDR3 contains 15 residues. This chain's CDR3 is CASSLQGRGGNEQFF. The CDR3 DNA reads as TGTGCCAGCAGCTTACAGGGCCGGGGAGGGAATGAGCAGTTCTTC.

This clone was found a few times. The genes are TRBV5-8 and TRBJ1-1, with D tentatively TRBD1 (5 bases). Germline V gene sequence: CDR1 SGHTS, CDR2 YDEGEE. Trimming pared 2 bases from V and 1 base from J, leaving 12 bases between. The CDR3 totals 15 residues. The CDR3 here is CASSFWGGANTEAFF. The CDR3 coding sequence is TGTGCCAGCAGCTTTTGGGGCGGAGCGAACACTGAAGCTTTCTTT.

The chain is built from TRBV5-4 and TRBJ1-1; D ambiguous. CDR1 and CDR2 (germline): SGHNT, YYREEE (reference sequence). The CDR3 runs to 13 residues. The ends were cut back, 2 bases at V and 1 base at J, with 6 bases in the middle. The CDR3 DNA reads TGTGCCAGCAGCTTTTCGCAGAACACTGAAGCTTTCTTT. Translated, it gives CASSFSQNTEAFF.